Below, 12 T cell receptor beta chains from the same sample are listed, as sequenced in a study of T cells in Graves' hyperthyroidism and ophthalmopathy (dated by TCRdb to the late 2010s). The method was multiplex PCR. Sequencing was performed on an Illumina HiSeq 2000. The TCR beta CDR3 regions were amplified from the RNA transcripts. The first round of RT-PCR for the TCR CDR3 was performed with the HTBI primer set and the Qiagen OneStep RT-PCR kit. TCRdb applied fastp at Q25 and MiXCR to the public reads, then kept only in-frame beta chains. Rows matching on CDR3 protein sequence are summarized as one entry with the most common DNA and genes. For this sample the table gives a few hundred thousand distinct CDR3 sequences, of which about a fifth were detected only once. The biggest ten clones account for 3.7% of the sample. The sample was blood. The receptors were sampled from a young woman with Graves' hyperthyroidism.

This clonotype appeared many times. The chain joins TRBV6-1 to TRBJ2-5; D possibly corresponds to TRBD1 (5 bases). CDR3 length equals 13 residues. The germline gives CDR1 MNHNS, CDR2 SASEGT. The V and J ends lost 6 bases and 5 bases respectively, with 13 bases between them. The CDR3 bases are TGTGCCAGCAGGGACAACACTCGGGAGACCCAGTACTTC. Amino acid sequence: CASRDNTRETQYF.

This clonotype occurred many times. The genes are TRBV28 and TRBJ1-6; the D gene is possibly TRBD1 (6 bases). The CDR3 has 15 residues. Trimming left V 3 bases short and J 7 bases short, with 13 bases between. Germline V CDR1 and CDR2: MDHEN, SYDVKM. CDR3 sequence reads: CASSFLYRANSPLHF. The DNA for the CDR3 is TGTGCCAGCAGTTTCCTATACAGGGCCAATTCACCCCTCCACTTT.

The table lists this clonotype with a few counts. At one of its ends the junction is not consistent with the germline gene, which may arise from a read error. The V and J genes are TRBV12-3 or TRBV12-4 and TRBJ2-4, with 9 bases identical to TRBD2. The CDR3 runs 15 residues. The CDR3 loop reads CASRNGRGGHSIKYF. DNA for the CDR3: TGTGCCAGCAGAAACGGGCGGGGGGGCCATAGCATTAAGTACTTC.

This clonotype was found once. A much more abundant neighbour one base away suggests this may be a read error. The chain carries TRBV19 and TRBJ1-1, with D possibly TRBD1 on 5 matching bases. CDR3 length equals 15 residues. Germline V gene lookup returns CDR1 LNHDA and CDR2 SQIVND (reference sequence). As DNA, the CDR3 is TGTGCCAGTAGTCCCGGACACGTCTTTGGCACTGAAGCTGTCTTT. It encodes CASSPGHVFGTEAVF.

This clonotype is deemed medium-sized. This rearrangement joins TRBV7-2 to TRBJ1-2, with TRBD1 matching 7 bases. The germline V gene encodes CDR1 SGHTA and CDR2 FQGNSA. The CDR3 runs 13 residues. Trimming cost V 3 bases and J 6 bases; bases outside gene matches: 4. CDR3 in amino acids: CASSLTGTDGYTF. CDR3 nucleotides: TGTGCCAGCAGCTTGACAGGGACCGATGGCTACACCTTC.

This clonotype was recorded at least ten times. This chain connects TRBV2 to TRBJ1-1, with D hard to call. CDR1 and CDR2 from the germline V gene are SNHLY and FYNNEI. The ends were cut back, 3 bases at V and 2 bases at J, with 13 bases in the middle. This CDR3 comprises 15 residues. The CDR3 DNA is TGTGCCAGCAGTGATTTAGGGCGGGTAAACACTGAAGCTTTCTTT. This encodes CASSDLGRVNTEAFF.

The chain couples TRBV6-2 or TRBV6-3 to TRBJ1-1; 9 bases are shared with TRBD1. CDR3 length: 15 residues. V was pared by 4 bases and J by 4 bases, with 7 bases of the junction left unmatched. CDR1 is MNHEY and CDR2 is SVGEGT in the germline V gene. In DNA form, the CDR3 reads TGTGCCAGCAGTTCCTGGACAGGGGTTAGCACTGAAGCTTTCTTT. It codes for CASSSWTGVSTEAFF.

The CDR3 DNA reads TGTGCCAGCAGTTGGGGCACCAATCAGCCCCAGCATTTT. Amino acid sequence: CASSWGTNQPQHF. The gene calls are TRBV5-5 and TRBJ1-5, with D tentatively TRBD1 (5 bases). CDR1 and CDR2 from the germline V gene are SGHKS and YYEKEE (reference sequence). The length of the CDR3 is 13 residues. V was trimmed by 5 bases and J by 3 bases, leaving 9 bases between them.

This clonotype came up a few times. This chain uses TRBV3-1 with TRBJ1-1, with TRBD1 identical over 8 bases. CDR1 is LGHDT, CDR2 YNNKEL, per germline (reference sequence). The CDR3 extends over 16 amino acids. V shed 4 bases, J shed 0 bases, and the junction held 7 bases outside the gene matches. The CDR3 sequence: CASSLRGPTMNTEAFF. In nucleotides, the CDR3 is TGTGCCAGCAGCCTCAGGGGGCCGACTATGAACACTGAAGCTTTCTTT. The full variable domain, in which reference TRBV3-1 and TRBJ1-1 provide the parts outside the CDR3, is DTAVSQTPKYLVTQMGNDKSIKCEQNLGHDTMYWYKQDSKKFLKIMFSYNNKELIINETVPNRFSPKSPDKAHLNLHINSLELGDSAVYFCASSLRGPTMNTEAFFGQGTRLTVV.

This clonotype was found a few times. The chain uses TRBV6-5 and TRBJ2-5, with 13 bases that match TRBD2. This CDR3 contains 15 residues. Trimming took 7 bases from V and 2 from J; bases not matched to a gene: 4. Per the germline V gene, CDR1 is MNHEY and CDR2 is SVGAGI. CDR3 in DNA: TGTGCCAGCACTATACTAGCGGGGGGGCAAGAGACCCAGTACTTC. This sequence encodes CASTILAGGQETQYF.

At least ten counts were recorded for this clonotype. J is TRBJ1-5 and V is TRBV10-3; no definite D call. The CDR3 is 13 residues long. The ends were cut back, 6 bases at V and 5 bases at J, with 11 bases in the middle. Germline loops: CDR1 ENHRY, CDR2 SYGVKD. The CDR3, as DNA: TGTGCCATCAGGACCCGACTGGATCAGCCCCAGCATTTT. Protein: CAIRTRLDQPQHF.

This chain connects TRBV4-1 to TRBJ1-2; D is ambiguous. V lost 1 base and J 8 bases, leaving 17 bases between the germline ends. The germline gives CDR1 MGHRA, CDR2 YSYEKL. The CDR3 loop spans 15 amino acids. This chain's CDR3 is CASSQVPPGPRGYTF. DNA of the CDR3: TGCGCCAGCAGCCAAGTCCCACCCGGTCCGAGGGGCTACACCTTC.